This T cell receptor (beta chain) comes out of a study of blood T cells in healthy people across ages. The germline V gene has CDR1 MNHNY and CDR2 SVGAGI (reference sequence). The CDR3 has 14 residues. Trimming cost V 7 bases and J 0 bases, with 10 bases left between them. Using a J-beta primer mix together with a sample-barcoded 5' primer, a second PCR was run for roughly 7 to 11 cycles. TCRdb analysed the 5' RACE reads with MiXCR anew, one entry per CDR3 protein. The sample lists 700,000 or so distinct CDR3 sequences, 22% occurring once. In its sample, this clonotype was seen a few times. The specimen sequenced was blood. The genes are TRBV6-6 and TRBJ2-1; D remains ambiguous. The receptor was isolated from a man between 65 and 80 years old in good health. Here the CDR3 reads CASTAFYSYNEQFF. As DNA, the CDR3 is TGTGCCAGCACCGCGTTTTACTCCTACAATGAGCAGTTCTTC.